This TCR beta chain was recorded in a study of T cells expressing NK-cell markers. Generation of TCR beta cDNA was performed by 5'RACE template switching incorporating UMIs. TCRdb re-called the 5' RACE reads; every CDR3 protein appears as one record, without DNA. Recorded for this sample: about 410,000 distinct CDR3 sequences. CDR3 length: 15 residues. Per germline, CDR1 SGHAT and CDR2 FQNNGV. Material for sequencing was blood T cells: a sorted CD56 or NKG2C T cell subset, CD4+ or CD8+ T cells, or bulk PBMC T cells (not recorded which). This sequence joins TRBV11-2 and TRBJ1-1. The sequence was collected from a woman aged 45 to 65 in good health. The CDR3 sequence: CASSLNQGSFAEAFF.